Presented here are 23 T cell receptor beta chains from one specimen sequenced in a study of blood T cell repertoires in COVID-19. The data were produced by immunoSEQ multiplex PCR, yet TCRdb's version contains in-frame clones alone and is incomplete. The sample carries some 240,000 clones, 70% to 90% recorded once. Sequencing was carried out using PBMCs or T cells enriched from blood (not recorded which). These TCRs come from a woman aged 45-65 years who had been exposed to COVID-19.

In this sample, this clone turned up a few times. This chain's CDR3 is CASSRDSTSTDTQYF. The CDR3 coding sequence is TGCGCCAGCAGCCGGGACTCCACTAGCACAGATACGCAGTATTTT. This rearrangement joins TRBV5-1 to TRBJ2-3; D is perhaps TRBD2 (6 bases). Germline-derived CDR1 and CDR2 are SGHRS and YFSETQ. This CDR3 region has 15 residues. Trimming pared 4 bases from V and 0 bases from J, leaving 12 bases between.

This clone was recorded only once. The chain couples TRBV27 to TRBJ2-5; the match to TRBD1 covers 10 bases. The CDR3 runs to 16 residues. The junction had 10 bases not matched to a gene; V was cut back by 5 bases and J by 4 bases. Germline values: CDR1 MNHEY, CDR2 SMNVEV (reference sequence). The CDR3 reads CASSPSGTGDRETQYF. CDR3 coding DNA: TGTGCCAGCAGTCCTTCCGGGACAGGGGACCGAGAGACCCAGTACTTC.

The CDR3 DNA reads TGTGCCAGCAGTTCGGTCATAGGCGGGGGGACAGATACGCAGTATTTT. Its protein product is CASSSVIGGGTDTQYF. The chain has TRBV28 and TRBJ2-3; the match to TRBD2 covers 8 bases. Germline trimming cut 4 bases from V and 3 bases from J; bases unmatched to any gene: 9. Germline V CDR1 and CDR2: MDHEN, SYDVKM. The CDR3 loop spans 16 amino acids.

The V and J genes are TRBV6-5 and TRBJ1-1; 8 nucleotides match TRBD1. V dropped 4 bases and J dropped 4; count of bases not matched to a gene: 11. In germline, CDR1 is MNHEY, CDR2 SVGAGI. This CDR3 has 16 residues. The CDR3 nucleotides read TGTGCCAGCAGTTCGTTTGACAGGGGAACCAGCACTGAAGCTTTCTTT. This sequence encodes CASSSFDRGTSTEAFF.

The chain carries TRBV5-5 and TRBJ1-1; unclear D gene. Trimming cost V 0 bases and J 3 bases, with 12 bases left between them. Germline V gives CDR1 SGHKS, CDR2 YYEKEE (reference sequence). The CDR3 spans 15 residues. CDR3 sequence (DNA): TGTGCCAGCAGCTTGGTGAACGGGGAGGACACTGAAGCTTTCTTT. It encodes CASSLVNGEDTEAFF.

The chain combines TRBV19 with TRBJ1-2, with 7 bases identical to TRBD1. Germline V lookup: CDR1 LNHDA, CDR2 SQIVND (reference sequence). Trimming at V came to 6 bases and at J to 7 bases, leaving 5 bases not matched to a gene. CDR3 length: 12 amino acids. The chain's CDR3 is CASSPGGSGYTF. The CDR3 region has the DNA TGTGCCAGTAGCCCAGGGGGATCTGGCTACACCTTC. The full variable domain, its missing parts supplied by reference TRBV19 and TRBJ1-2, is DGGITQSPKYLFRKEGQNVTLSCEQNLNHDAMYWYRQDPGQGLRLIYYSQIVNDFQKGDIAEGYSVSREKKESFPLTVTSAQKNPTAFYLCASSPGGSGYTFGSGTRLTVV.

The CDR3 reads CASSLLSSGNTIYF. The CDR3, as DNA: TGTGCCAGCAGCTTGTTGAGCTCTGGAAACACCATATATTTT. V gene TRBV5-4 combines with J gene TRBJ1-3; D remains ambiguous. This CDR3 contains 14 residues. Germline V gene data show CDR1 as SGHNT and CDR2 as YYREEE (reference sequence). V lost 1 base and J 0 bases, leaving 5 bases between the germline ends.

V usage is TRBV6-1 and J usage is TRBJ1-2, with 8 bases lining up with TRBD1. In germline, CDR1 is MNHNS, CDR2 SASEGT. The J segment lost 5 bases and the V segment lost 3 bases, leaving 8 bases of the junction unmatched. The CDR3 runs 15 residues. Here the CDR3 DNA reads TGTGCCAGCAGTGACGGGAGACAGGGGAGTTATGGCTACACCTTC. It is translated as CASSDGRQGSYGYTF.

This clone was observed a handful of times. The chain links TRBV4-3 to TRBJ2-7; possibly TRBD2 for D (5 bases). V was trimmed by 0 bases and J by 5 bases, leaving 11 bases between them. This CDR3 spans 14 amino acids. CDR1 LGHNA and CDR2 YSLEER come from the germline V gene. This CDR3 reads CASSQEMSGNEQYF. DNA for the CDR3: TGCGCCAGCAGCCAAGAAATGTCGGGGAACGAGCAGTACTTC.

The chain couples TRBV11-2 to TRBJ1-2, with D hard to call. V lost 1 base, J lost 3 bases, and 12 bases lay in between. The germline CDR1 and CDR2 sequences are SGHAT and FQNNGV. The CDR3 runs to 15 residues. CDR3: CASSLGPSSDYGYTF. CDR3 DNA sequence: TGTGCCAGCAGCTTAGGGCCCTCGAGCGACTATGGCTACACCTTC.

The chain combines TRBV4-1 with TRBJ2-2, with D perhaps matching TRBD1 (7 bases). The length of the CDR3 is 12 residues. The germline V gene encodes CDR1 MGHRA and CDR2 YSYEKL. The V gene lost 8 bases and the J gene lost 4 bases, with 8 bases spanning the gap. This CDR3 reads CASQGGTGELFF. Written as DNA, the CDR3 is TGCGCCAGCCAGGGGGGCACCGGGGAGCTGTTTTTT.

This clone was picked up a small number of times. J is TRBJ1-2 and V is TRBV27; D perhaps matches TRBD1 (6 bases). The V and J ends lost 8 bases and 8 bases respectively, with 18 bases between them. Germline CDR1 is MNHEY and CDR2 is SMNVEV (reference sequence). CDR3 length: 13 residues. CDR3 sequence reads: CASSLGASGGYTF. The CDR3, as DNA: TGTGCCAGCTCCTTGGGGGCCAGTGGGGGCTACACCTTC.

This clone was found once. This chain joins TRBV7-2 and TRBJ1-2, with TRBD1 matching over 7 bases. Germline-derived CDR1 and CDR2 are SGHTA and FQGNSA. This CDR3 spans 14 amino acids. With V trimmed by 5 bases and J by 3 bases, 6 bases remained unmatched. The CDR3 reads CASSEGTVDYGYTF. The CDR3 DNA reads as TGTGCCAGCAGCGAGGGGACAGTTGACTATGGCTACACCTTC. The full variable domain, its missing parts supplied by reference TRBV7-2 and TRBJ1-2, is GAGVSQSPSNKVTEKGKDVELRCDPISGHTALYWYRQSLGQGLEFLIYFQGNSAPDKSGLPSDRFSAERTGGSVSTLTIQRTQQEDSAVYLCASSEGTVDYGYTFGSGTRLTVV.

The chain uses TRBV2 and TRBJ1-2; D may be TRBD1 (6 bases). Trimming pared 4 bases from V and 4 bases from J, leaving 10 bases between. The V gene's germline CDR1 is SNHLY and CDR2 FYNNEI. The CDR3 spans 13 residues. Here the CDR3 reads CASSGDNIYGYTF. For the CDR3, the DNA is TGTGCCAGCAGTGGGGACAATATCTATGGCTACACCTTC.

Here the CDR3 reads CASSLGGQNGVYEQYF. The CDR3 coding sequence is TGTGCCAGCAGCTTGGGGGGACAGAACGGGGTCTACGAGCAGTACTTC. The gene calls are TRBV5-4 and TRBJ2-7, with 7 nucleotides matching TRBD1. The V segment lost 0 bases and the J segment 3 bases; nucleotides outside the gene matches: 9. Germline assignment: CDR1 SGHNT and CDR2 YYREEE (reference sequence). There are 16 residues in the CDR3.

V gene TRBV27 combines with J gene TRBJ1-6, with unresolved D. This CDR3 has 11 amino acids. Between the trimmed V and J ends, which lost 8 bases and 12 bases, there was a span of 11 bases. Germline loops: CDR1 MNHEY, CDR2 SMNVEV (reference sequence). CDR3 nucleotides: TGTGCCAGCGGTATATCCGGACCCCTCCACTTT. It translates to CASGISGPLHF.

This chain connects TRBV6-6 to TRBJ2-2; D might be TRBD1 (5 bases). The CDR3 is 13 amino acids. V was trimmed by 6 bases and J by 4 bases, leaving 9 bases between them. CDR1 is MNHNY, CDR2 SVGAGI, per germline (reference sequence). The chain's CDR3 is CASSLTGTGELFF. As DNA, the CDR3 is TGTGCCAGCAGCCTCACAGGCACCGGGGAGCTGTTTTTT.

This clone was detected once. The chain has TRBV5-1 and TRBJ2-5, with TRBD1 identical over 10 bases. Germline trimming cut 2 bases from V and 5 bases from J; bases unmatched to any gene: 12. Per the germline V gene, CDR1 is SGHRS and CDR2 is YFSETQ. This CDR3 region has 17 residues. This chain's CDR3 is CASSLYRGTGEGETQYF. The CDR3 DNA sequence: TGCGCCAGCAGCTTATATCGTGGGACAGGGGAGGGGGAGACCCAGTACTTC.

The J gene is TRBJ2-6, the V gene TRBV27; tentative D call: TRBD1 (6 bases). Germline V gene data show CDR1 as MNHEY and CDR2 as SMNVEV (reference sequence). CDR3 length equals 19 residues. Trimming took off 8 bases at V and 0 bases at J, with 23 bases between the two ends. CDR3 nucleotide sequence: TGTGCCAGCGGACAACAGGGACCGGTGAGAAACTCTGGGGCCAACGTCCTGACTTTC. Translating gives CASGQQGPVRNSGANVLTF.

This rearrangement joins TRBV2 to TRBJ2-1; TRBD2 might be the D (5 bases). Deletions cut 7 bases from V and 7 bases from J, with 11 bases between. Germline V lookup: CDR1 SNHLY, CDR2 FYNNEI. The CDR3 runs to 12 residues. The CDR3 bases are TGTGCCAGCAATCGGGATGCTAATGAGCAGTTCTTC. It yields the protein CASNRDANEQFF.

V is TRBV5-4 and J is TRBJ1-2; 9 nucleotides align to TRBD1. With V trimmed by 3 bases and J by 2 bases, 17 bases remained unmatched. Germline lookup yields CDR1 SGHNT and CDR2 YYREEE (reference sequence). CDR3 length equals 19 residues. CDR3 sequence reads: CASSYGQGMLYTLNYGYTF. The DNA of the CDR3 is TGTGCCAGCAGCTACGGACAGGGGATGCTATACACCCTGAACTATGGCTACACCTTC. Variable domain in full (rest from reference TRBV5-4 and TRBJ1-2): ETGVTQSPTHLIKTRGQQVTLRCSSQSGHNTVSWYQQALGQGPQFIFQYYREEENGRGNFPPRFSGLQFPNYSSELNVNALELDDSALYLCASSYGQGMLYTLNYGYTFGSGTRLTVV.

The chain recombines TRBV15 with TRBJ2-5; D not resolved. This CDR3 has 14 amino acids. Between the trimmed V and J ends, which lost 3 bases and 2 bases, there was a span of 10 bases. The germline CDR1 and CDR2 sequences are LNHNV and YYDKDF (reference sequence). CDR3 sequence (DNA): TGTGCCACCAGCAGGGAAGGCGGTCAAGAGACCCAGTACTTC. Its translation: CATSREGGQETQYF.

The rearrangement links TRBV28 to TRBJ2-7; perhaps TRBD2 as D (6 bases). The germline V and J ends were trimmed by 8 bases and 2 bases, with 7 bases remaining between them. This CDR3 has 11 amino acids. Germline values: CDR1 MDHEN, CDR2 SYDVKM. This chain's CDR3 is CASAGTYEQYF. The CDR3 bases are TGTGCCAGCGCGGGAACCTACGAGCAGTACTTC.